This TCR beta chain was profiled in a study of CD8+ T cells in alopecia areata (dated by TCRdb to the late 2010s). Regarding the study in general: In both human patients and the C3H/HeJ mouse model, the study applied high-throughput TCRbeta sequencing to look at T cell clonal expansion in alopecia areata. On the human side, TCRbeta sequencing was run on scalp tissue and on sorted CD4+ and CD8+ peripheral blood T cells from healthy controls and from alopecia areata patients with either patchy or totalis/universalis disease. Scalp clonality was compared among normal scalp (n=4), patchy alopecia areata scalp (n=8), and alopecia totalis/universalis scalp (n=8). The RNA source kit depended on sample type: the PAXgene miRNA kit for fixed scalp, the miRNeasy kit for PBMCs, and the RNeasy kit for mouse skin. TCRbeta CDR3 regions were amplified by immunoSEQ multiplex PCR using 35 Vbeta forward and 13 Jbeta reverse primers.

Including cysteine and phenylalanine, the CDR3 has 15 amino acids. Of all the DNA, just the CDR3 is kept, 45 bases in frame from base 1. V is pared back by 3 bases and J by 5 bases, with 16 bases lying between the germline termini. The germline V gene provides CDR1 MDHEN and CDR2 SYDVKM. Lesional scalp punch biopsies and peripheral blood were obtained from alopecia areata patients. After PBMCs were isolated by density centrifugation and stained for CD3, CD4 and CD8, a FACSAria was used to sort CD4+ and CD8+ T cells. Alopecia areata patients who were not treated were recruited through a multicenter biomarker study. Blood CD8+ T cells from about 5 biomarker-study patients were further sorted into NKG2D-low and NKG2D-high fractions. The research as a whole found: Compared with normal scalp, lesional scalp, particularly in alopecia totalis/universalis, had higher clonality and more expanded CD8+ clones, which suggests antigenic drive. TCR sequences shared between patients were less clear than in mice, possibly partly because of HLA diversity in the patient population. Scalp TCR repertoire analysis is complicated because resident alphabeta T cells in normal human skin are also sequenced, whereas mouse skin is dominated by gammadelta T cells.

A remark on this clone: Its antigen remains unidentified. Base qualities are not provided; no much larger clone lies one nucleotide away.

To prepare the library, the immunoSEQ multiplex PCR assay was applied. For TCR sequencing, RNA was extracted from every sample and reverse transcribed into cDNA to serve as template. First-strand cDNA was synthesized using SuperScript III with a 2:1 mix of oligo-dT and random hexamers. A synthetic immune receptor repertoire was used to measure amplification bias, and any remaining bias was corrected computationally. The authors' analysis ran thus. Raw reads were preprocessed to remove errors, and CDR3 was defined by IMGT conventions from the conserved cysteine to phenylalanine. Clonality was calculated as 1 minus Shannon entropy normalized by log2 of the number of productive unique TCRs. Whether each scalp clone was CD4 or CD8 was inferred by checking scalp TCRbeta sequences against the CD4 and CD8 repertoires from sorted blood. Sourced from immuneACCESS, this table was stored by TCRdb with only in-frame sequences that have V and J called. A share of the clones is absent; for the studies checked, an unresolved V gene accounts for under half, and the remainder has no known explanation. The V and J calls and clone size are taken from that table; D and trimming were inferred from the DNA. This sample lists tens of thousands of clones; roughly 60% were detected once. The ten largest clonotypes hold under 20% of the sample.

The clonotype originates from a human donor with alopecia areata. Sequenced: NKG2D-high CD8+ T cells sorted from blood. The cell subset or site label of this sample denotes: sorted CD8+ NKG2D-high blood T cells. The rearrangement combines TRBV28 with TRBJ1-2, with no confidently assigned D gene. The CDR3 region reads CASSFMLWATYGYTF. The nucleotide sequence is TGTGCCAGCAGTTTTATGTTGTGGGCCACTTATGGCTACACCTTC.